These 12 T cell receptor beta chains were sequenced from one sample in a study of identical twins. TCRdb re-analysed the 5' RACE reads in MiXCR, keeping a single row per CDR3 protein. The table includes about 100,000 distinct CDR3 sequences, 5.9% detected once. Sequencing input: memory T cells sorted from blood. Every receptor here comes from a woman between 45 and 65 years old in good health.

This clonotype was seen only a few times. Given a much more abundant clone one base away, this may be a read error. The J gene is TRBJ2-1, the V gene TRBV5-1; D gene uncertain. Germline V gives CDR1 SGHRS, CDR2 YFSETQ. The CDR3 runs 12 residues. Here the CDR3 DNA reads TGCGCCAGCACCTTGGATCGCGAGACCCAGTTCTTC. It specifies CASTLDRETQFF. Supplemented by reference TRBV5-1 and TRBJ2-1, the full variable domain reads KAGVTQTPRYLIKTRGQQVTLSCSPISGHRSVSWYQQTPGQGLQFLFEYFSETQRNKGNFPGRFSGRQFSNSRSEMNVSTLELGDSALYLCASTLDRETQFFGPGTRLTVL.

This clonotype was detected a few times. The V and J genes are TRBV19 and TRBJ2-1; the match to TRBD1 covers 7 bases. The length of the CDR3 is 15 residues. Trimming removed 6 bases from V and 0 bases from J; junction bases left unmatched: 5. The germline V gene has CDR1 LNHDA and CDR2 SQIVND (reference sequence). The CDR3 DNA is TGTGCCAGTAGGGCTTGGGACAGCTCCTACAATGAGCAGTTCTTC. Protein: CASRAWDSSYNEQFF.

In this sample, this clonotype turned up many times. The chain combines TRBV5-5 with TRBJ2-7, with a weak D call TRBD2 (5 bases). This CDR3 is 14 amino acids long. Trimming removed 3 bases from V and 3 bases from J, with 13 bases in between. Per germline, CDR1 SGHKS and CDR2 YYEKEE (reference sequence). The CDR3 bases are TGTGCCAGCAGCTCAACAGCAGGAGGCTACGAGCAGTACTTC. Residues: CASSSTAGGYEQYF.

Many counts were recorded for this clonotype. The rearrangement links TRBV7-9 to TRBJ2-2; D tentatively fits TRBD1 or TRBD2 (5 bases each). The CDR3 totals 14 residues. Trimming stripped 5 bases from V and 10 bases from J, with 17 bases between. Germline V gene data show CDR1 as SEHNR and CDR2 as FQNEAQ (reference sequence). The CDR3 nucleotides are TGTGCCAGCAGCCCCCGGGACGGACCCAAGGAGCTGTTTTTT. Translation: CASSPRDGPKELFF.

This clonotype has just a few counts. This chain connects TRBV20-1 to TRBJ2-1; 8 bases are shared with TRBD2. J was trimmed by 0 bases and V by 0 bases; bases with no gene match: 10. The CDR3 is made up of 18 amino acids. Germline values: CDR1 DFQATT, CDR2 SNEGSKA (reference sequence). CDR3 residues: CSARDSAGGPLSYNEQFF. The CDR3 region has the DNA TGCAGTGCTAGAGATAGTGCGGGGGGTCCCCTCTCCTACAATGAGCAGTTCTTC.

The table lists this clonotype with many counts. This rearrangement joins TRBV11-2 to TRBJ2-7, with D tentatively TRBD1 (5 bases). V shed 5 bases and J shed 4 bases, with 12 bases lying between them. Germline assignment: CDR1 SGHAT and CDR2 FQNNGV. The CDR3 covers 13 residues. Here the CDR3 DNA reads TGTGCCAGCAGCCCGGACAACATTTACGAGCAGTACGTC. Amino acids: CASSPDNIYEQYV.

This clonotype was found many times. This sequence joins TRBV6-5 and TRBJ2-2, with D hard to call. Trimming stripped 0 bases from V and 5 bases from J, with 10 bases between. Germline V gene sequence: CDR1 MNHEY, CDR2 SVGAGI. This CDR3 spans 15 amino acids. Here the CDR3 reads CASSYSSRWTGELFF. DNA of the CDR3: TGTGCCAGCAGTTACTCCTCCCGTTGGACCGGGGAGCTGTTTTTT.

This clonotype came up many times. The CDR3 here is CASSREQYF. Written as DNA, the CDR3 is TGTGCCAGTAGCCGTGAGCAGTACTTC. The J gene is TRBJ2-7, the V gene TRBV24-1; D not resolved. The V gene's germline CDR1 is KGHDR and CDR2 SFDVKD. This CDR3 comprises 9 residues. Between the trimmed V and J ends, which lost 11 bases and 7 bases, there was a span of 8 bases.

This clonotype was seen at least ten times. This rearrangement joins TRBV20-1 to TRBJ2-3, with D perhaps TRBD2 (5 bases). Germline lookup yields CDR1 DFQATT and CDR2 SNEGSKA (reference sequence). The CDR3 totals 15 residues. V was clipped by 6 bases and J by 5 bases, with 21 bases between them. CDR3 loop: CSAQPQDREIDTQYF. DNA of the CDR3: TGCAGTGCCCAACCCCAGGACCGGGAAATAGATACGCAGTATTTT.

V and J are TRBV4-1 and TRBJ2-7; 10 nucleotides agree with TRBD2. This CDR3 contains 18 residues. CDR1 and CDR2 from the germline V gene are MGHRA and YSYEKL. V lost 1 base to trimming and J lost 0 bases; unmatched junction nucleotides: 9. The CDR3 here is CASSQGLAGAPLSYEQYF. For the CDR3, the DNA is TGCGCCAGCAGCCAAGGTCTAGCGGGAGCCCCCCTCTCCTACGAGCAGTACTTC.

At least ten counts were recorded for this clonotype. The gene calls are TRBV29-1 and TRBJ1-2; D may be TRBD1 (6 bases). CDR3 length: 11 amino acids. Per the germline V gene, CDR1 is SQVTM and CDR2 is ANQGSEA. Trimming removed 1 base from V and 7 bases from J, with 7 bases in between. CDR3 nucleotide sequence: TGCAGCGTTGAAGGAGGGGGTGGCTACACCTTC. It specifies CSVEGGGGYTF.

The CDR3 DNA follows: TGTGCCAGCAGCGAGGCCCCGCGGGGCCTCTACGAGCAGTACTTC. Its protein product is CASSEAPRGLYEQYF. V usage is TRBV7-8 and J usage is TRBJ2-7; D is possibly TRBD2 (6 bases). Trimming removed 5 bases from V and 3 bases from J, with 17 bases in between. The CDR3 is 15 amino acids. Per the germline V gene, CDR1 is SGHVS and CDR2 is FQNEAQ.